This passage covers 10 T cell receptor beta chains from one sample sequenced in a study of T cell repertoires in cytomegalovirus infection. Their antigens remain unidentified. TCRdb recomputed calls from the reads with MiXCR, one row per CDR3 protein. The sample contains a few hundred thousand distinct CDR3 sequences, under 45% of which appear only once. The sample here was cultured PBMCs, taken from culture after CMV antigen stimulation. These receptors all come from a human donor in good health (CMV status not recorded). Some clones in this sample may be carry-over from other donors' samples.

The sample holds a few counts of this clonotype. J is TRBJ2-5 and V is TRBV2, with TRBD2 matching 7 bases. Germline V gives CDR1 SNHLY, CDR2 FYNNEI. With 6 bases clipped from V and 5 bases from J, the junction kept 12 bases outside the gene matches. This CDR3 spans 15 amino acids. The CDR3 region is CASSVAGPPSETQYF. The CDR3 coding sequence is TGTGCCAGCAGCGTAGCGGGTCCCCCGTCGGAGACCCAGTACTTC. Supplemented by reference TRBV2 and TRBJ2-5, the full variable domain reads EPEVTQTPSHQVTQMGQEVILRCVPISNHLYFYWYRQILGQKVEFLVSFYNNEISEKSEIFDDQFSVERPDGSNFTLKIRSTKLEDSAMYFCASSVAGPPSETQYFGPGTRLLVL.

This clonotype turned up a few times. V and J are TRBV15 and TRBJ2-3; D may match TRBD1 or TRBD2 (5 bases each). There are 15 residues in the CDR3. Germline V gives CDR1 LNHNV, CDR2 YYDKDF (reference sequence). V gave up 5 bases and J gave up 2 bases, with 14 bases separating them. CDR3 in amino acids: CATSLGPRATDTQYF. The CDR3, as DNA: TGTGCCACCAGCCTGGGACCCAGAGCCACAGATACGCAGTATTTT.

The V gene is TRBV7-6, the J gene TRBJ2-6; D may be TRBD1 or TRBD2 (5 bases each). Trimming shortened V by 6 bases and J by 0 bases, and 21 bases separated the two germline ends. This CDR3 is 19 amino acids long. Germline CDR1 and CDR2: SGHVS and FNYEAQ. CDR3 sequence (DNA): TGTGCCAGCAGTCTACAGCCAGGGCGGGCGATCTCTGGGGCCAACGTCCTGACTTTC. Its translation is CASSLQPGRAISGANVLTF.

The chain joins TRBV12-3 or TRBV12-4 to TRBJ2-7; D is possibly TRBD2 (5 bases). Trimming left V 8 bases short and J 4 bases short, with 9 bases between. The length of the CDR3 is 11 residues. The CDR3 DNA follows: TGTGCCAGCGGAACGGGATACGAGCAGTACTTC. This sequence encodes CASGTGYEQYF.

This clonotype was counted a few times. The genes are TRBV7-8 and TRBJ1-2; TRBD1 agrees at 10 bases. J gave up 5 bases and V 5 bases, and 8 bases lay outside the gene matches. This CDR3 has 15 amino acids. The V gene's germline CDR1 is SGHVS and CDR2 FQNEAQ. The CDR3 sequence is CASSPSDRGGYGYTF. The CDR3 bases are TGTGCCAGCAGCCCCTCGGACAGGGGGGGGTATGGCTACACCTTC.

This clonotype was detected only a few times. This chain connects TRBV7-2 to TRBJ2-5; D might be TRBD1 or TRBD2, each matching 5 bases. Germline V CDR1 and CDR2: SGHTA, FQGNSA. The CDR3 has 14 amino acids. Trimming cost V 5 bases and J 0 bases, with 10 bases left between them. The CDR3 spells CASSASGHQETQYF. In nucleotides, the CDR3 is TGTGCCAGCAGCGCGTCGGGACACCAAGAGACCCAGTACTTC.

This clonotype showed up just a few times. The chain carries TRBV2 and TRBJ2-1; 8 nucleotides agree with TRBD2. The J segment lost 4 bases and the V segment lost 1 base, leaving 6 bases of the junction unmatched. The CDR3 length is 16 residues. Germline CDR1 SNHLY, CDR2 FYNNEI. CDR3 sequence: CASSEVVGGEYNEQFF. CDR3 bases: TGTGCCAGCAGTGAAGTAGTCGGGGGGGAGTACAATGAGCAGTTCTTC.

This clonotype was picked up a small number of times. V usage is TRBV2 and J usage is TRBJ1-5; the D gene is possibly TRBD1 (5 bases). V lost 4 bases and J 5 bases, leaving 15 bases between the germline ends. CDR1 is SNHLY and CDR2 is FYNNEI in the germline V gene. CDR3 length: 15 residues. CDR3 nucleotides: TGTGCCAGCAGTGGCACAGGTATTATGGATCAGCCCCAGCATTTT. It codes for CASSGTGIMDQPQHF.

The chain combines TRBV6-1 with TRBJ1-5, with D tentatively TRBD1 (6 bases). The germline V gene encodes CDR1 MNHNS and CDR2 SASEGT. Between the trimmed V and J ends, which lost 2 bases and 5 bases, there was a span of 16 bases. The CDR3 spans 16 residues. Here the CDR3 DNA reads TGTGCCAGCAGTGAACCGGTAAGGGGGGGCTATCAGCCCCAGCATTTT. It encodes CASSEPVRGGYQPQHF.

The genes are TRBV15 and TRBJ2-2; 7 nucleotides line up with TRBD2. In germline, CDR1 is LNHNV, CDR2 YYDKDF (reference sequence). Germline trimming cut 8 bases from V and 0 bases from J; bases unmatched to any gene: 3. The length of the CDR3 is 14 residues. CDR3: CATASGANTGELFF. The CDR3 DNA follows: TGTGCCACCGCTAGCGGCGCGAACACCGGGGAGCTGTTTTTT. The full variable domain, rest sourced from reference TRBV15 and TRBJ2-2, is DAMVIQNPRYQVTQFGKPVTLSCSQTLNHNVMYWYQQKSSQAPKLLFHYYDKDFNNEADTPDNFQSRRPNTSFCFLDIRSPGLGDTAMYLCATASGANTGELFFGEGSRLTVL.